Sequencing of this T cell receptor beta chain was carried out in a study of T cells in women clearing cervical HPV infection. Only in-frame clones appear in the TCRdb table, and some are missing; sequencing was by immunoSEQ multiplex PCR. This sample carries approximately 35,000 clones, with roughly 7.7% going to the ten biggest clones. With respect to this clone: The read falls 3 residues short of the CDR3 end, and the missing part is taken from the germline J gene.

This CDR3 is built from 20 residues. CDR1 is DFQATT and CDR2 is SNEGSKA in the germline V gene (reference sequence). V dropped 6 bases and J dropped 6 bases, with 37 bases sitting between them. What was sequenced was blood buffy coat. V usage is TRBV20-1 and J usage is TRBJ2-3, with D possibly TRBD2 on 7 matching bases. This sequence originates from a woman aged 18 to 75 with a cervical HPV16 infection that either progressed to CIN3+ or cleared (not recorded which). CDR3 DNA (partial): TGCAGTGCCCCCCCAGTGGCAGGCGGAGGGGGGGGATATTTATTGGATACG. Its translation is CSAPPVAGGGGGYLLDT. The CDR3 as a whole reads CSAPPVAGGGGGYLLDTQYF.